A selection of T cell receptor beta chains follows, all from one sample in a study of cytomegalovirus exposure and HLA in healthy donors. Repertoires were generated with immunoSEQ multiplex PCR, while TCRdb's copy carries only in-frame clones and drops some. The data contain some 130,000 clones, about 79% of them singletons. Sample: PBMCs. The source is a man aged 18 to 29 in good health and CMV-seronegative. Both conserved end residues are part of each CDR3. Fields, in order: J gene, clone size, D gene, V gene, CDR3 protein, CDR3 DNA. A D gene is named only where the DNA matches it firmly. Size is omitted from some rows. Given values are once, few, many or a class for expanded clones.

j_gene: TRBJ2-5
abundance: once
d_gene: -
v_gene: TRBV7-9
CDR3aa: CASSLRGPRETQYF
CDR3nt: TGTGCCAGCAGCCTAAGGGGTCCGAGGGAGACCCAGTACTTC

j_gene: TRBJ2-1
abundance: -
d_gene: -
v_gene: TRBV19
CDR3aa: CASSKPPNRDEQFF
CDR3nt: TGTGCCAGTAGTAAACCCCCAAATCGGGATGAGCAGTTCTTC

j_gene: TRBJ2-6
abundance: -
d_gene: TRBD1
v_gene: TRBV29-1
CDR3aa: CSVGQGLPSGANVLTF
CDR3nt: TGCAGCGTGGGACAGGGTCTCCCCTCTGGGGCCAACGTCCTGACTTTC

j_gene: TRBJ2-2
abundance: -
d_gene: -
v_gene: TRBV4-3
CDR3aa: CASSNKRNTGELFF
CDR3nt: TGCGCCAGCAGCAACAAGCGGAACACCGGGGAGCTGTTTTTT

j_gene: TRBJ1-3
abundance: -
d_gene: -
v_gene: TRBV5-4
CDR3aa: CASQSGPGDTIYF
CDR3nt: TGTGCCAGCCAATCAGGACCGGGGGACACCATATATTTT

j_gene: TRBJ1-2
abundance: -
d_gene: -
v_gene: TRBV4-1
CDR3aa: CASSQLLANYGYTF
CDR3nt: TGCGCCAGCAGCCAGCTACTGGCTAACTATGGCTACACCTTC

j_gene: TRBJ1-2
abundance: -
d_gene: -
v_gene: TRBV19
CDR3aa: CASSIVAGNYGYTF
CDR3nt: TGTGCCAGTAGTATCGTGGCAGGGAACTATGGCTACACCTTC

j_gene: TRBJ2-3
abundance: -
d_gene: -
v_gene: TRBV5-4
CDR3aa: CASSLGGGSTDTQYF
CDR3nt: TGTGCCAGCAGCCTAGGGGGGGGGAGCACAGATACGCAGTATTTT

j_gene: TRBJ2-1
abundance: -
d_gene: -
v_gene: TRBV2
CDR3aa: CASSEREFGGRNEQFF
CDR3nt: TGTGCCAGCAGTGAAAGGGAGTTCGGGGGTAGGAATGAGCAGTTCTTC

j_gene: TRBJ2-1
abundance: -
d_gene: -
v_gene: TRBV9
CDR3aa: CASSSGSSYNEQFF
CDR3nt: TGTGCCAGCAGCTCCGGGAGCTCCTACAATGAGCAGTTCTTC

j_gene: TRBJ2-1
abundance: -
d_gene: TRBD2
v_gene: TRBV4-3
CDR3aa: CASSRWLSSGSSYNEQFF
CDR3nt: TGCGCCAGCAGCCGTTGGCTTTCTAGCGGGAGCTCGTACAATGAGCAGTTCTTC